This is a list of T cell receptor beta chains from one sample in a study of T cells after yellow fever vaccination. TCRdb used MiXCR to reprocess the 5' RACE reads, holding one entry per CDR3 protein. The table includes some 350,000 distinct CDR3 sequences, 11% detected once. The specimen comprised PBMCs, sampled on the day of the first yellow fever vaccination. These receptors all come from a man aged 18 to 30 who received the YFV17D yellow fever vaccine. Each CDR3 is given with its conserved first and last residue. A D gene is named only where the DNA matches it firmly. The size field is filled for only some rows; it gives once, few, many or a size class.

j_gene: TRBJ1-5
abundance: .
d_gene: .
v_gene: TRBV12-3/TRBV12-4
CDR3aa: CASRRTAGLQPQHF
CDR3nt: TGTGCCAGCAGACGGACAGCGGGCCTTCAGCCCCAGCATTTT

j_gene: TRBJ1-4
abundance: few
d_gene: .
v_gene: TRBV6-5
CDR3aa: CASSYSGASANEKLFF
CDR3nt: TGTGCCAGCAGTTACTCTGGGGCCTCGGCTAATGAAAAACTGTTTTTT

j_gene: TRBJ1-2
abundance: .
d_gene: .
v_gene: TRBV11-1
CDR3aa: CASSFERGYGYTF
CDR3nt: TGTGCCAGCAGCTTCGAACGGGGCTATGGCTACACCTTC

j_gene: TRBJ1-1
abundance: .
d_gene: .
v_gene: TRBV3-1
CDR3aa: CASGATGMNTEAFF
CDR3nt: TGTGCCAGCGGCGCCACGGGGATGAACACTGAAGCTTTCTTT

j_gene: TRBJ1-1
abundance: .
d_gene: .
v_gene: TRBV9
CDR3aa: CASSPQQGAGKLF
CDR3nt: TGTGCCAGCAGCCCCCAACAGGGTGCGGGCAAGCTATTT

j_gene: TRBJ1-5
abundance: few
d_gene: .
v_gene: TRBV4-1
CDR3aa: CASSQVPRGHQPQHF
CDR3nt: TGCGCCAGCAGCCAAGTTCCCCGGGGGCACCAGCCCCAGCATTTT

j_gene: TRBJ2-2
abundance: .
d_gene: TRBD1
v_gene: TRBV5-1
CDR3aa: CASRPGQGGGELFF
CDR3nt: TGCGCCAGCAGACCGGGACAGGGAGGCGGGGAGCTGTTTTTT

j_gene: TRBJ2-4
abundance: .
d_gene: TRBD1
v_gene: TRBV15
CDR3aa: CATSRLGQSSSKNIQYF
CDR3nt: TGTGCCACCAGCAGACTGGGACAGTCATCCTCCAAAAACATTCAGTACTTC

j_gene: TRBJ2-7
abundance: .
d_gene: TRBD2
v_gene: TRBV7-2
CDR3aa: CASSTSGGTYSYEQYF
CDR3nt: TGTGCCAGCAGCACTAGCGGGGGGACATATTCCTACGAGCAGTACTTC

j_gene: TRBJ2-2
abundance: many
d_gene: TRBD2
v_gene: TRBV7-9
CDR3aa: CASSFLAGANTGELFF
CDR3nt: TGTGCCAGCAGCTTCTTAGCGGGGGCGAACACCGGGGAGCTGTTTTTT

j_gene: TRBJ2-7
abundance: .
d_gene: .
v_gene: TRBV6-2/TRBV6-3
CDR3aa: CASFSGYEQYF
CDR3nt: TGTGCCAGTTTCTCCGGTTACGAGCAGTACTTC

j_gene: TRBJ2-2
abundance: .
d_gene: TRBD1
v_gene: TRBV4-1
CDR3aa: CASSQAPGQGDTGELFF
CDR3nt: TGCGCCAGCAGCCAGGCCCCGGGACAGGGAGACACCGGGGAGCTGTTTTTT

j_gene: TRBJ1-2
abundance: .
d_gene: .
v_gene: TRBV20-1
CDR3aa: CSVDRFGYTF
CDR3nt: TGCAGTGTTGACAGGTTTGGCTACACCTTC

j_gene: TRBJ2-7
abundance: many
d_gene: TRBD1
v_gene: TRBV5-5
CDR3aa: CASLLRDSSYEQYF
CDR3nt: TGTGCCAGCCTTCTCCGGGACAGCTCCTACGAGCAGTACTTC

j_gene: TRBJ1-1
abundance: .
d_gene: .
v_gene: TRBV7-9
CDR3aa: CASSLVAGKTEAFF
CDR3nt: TGTGCCAGCAGCTTAGTGGCAGGGAAGACTGAAGCTTTCTTT

j_gene: TRBJ1-5
abundance: few
d_gene: .
v_gene: TRBV4-3
CDR3aa: CASSQDHQGQPQHF
CDR3nt: TGCGCCAGCAGCCAAGATCACCAGGGTCAGCCCCAGCATTTT

j_gene: TRBJ2-7
abundance: .
d_gene: TRBD2
v_gene: TRBV30
CDR3aa: CASGGNSYEQYF
CDR3nt: TGTGCCTCGGGGGGGAACTCCTACGAGCAGTACTTC

j_gene: TRBJ2-7
abundance: .
d_gene: .
v_gene: TRBV6-5
CDR3aa: CASSYEEAYEQYF
CDR3nt: TGTGCCAGCAGTTACGAGGAAGCCTACGAGCAGTACTTC

j_gene: TRBJ2-1
abundance: .
d_gene: TRBD2
v_gene: TRBV28
CDR3aa: CASSFLELAGGTSYNEQFF
CDR3nt: TGTGCCAGCAGTTTTTTGGAACTAGCGGGGGGAACGTCCTACAATGAGCAGTTCTTC

j_gene: TRBJ1-1
abundance: few
d_gene: .
v_gene: TRBV7-9
CDR3aa: CASSFLGRATEAFF
CDR3nt: TGTGCCAGCAGCTTCCTGGGACGGGCGACTGAAGCTTTCTTT

j_gene: TRBJ2-2
abundance: many
d_gene: .
v_gene: TRBV7-6
CDR3aa: CASSLATGPAGELFF
CDR3nt: TGTGCCAGCAGCTTAGCTACAGGGCCCGCCGGGGAGCTGTTTTTT

j_gene: TRBJ2-2
abundance: many
d_gene: TRBD2
v_gene: TRBV5-4
CDR3aa: CAGLEVNTGELFF
CDR3nt: TGTGCCGGACTAGAGGTGAACACCGGGGAGCTGTTTTTT

j_gene: TRBJ2-1
abundance: .
d_gene: .
v_gene: TRBV4-3
CDR3aa: CASSQGTVQFF
CDR3nt: TGCGCCAGCAGCCAAGGCACGGTACAGTTCTTC

j_gene: TRBJ2-2
abundance: many
d_gene: TRBD1
v_gene: TRBV5-1
CDR3aa: CASSRQGLDTGELFF
CDR3nt: TGCGCCAGCAGTCGACAGGGTCTGGACACCGGGGAGCTGTTTTTT

j_gene: TRBJ1-5
abundance: many
d_gene: .
v_gene: TRBV4-3
CDR3aa: CASSASSGQPQHF
CDR3nt: TGCGCCAGCAGTGCCAGTTCTGGTCAGCCCCAGCATTTT

j_gene: TRBJ1-5
abundance: .
d_gene: .
v_gene: TRBV5-1
CDR3aa: CARDRPPTGHQPQHF
CDR3nt: TGCGCCAGGGACCGGCCACCAACCGGCCATCAGCCCCAGCATTTT

j_gene: TRBJ1-2
abundance: few
d_gene: .
v_gene: TRBV19
CDR3aa: CASSQRPYGYTF
CDR3nt: TGTGCCAGTAGCCAACGGCCCTATGGCTACACCTTC

j_gene: TRBJ2-5
abundance: .
d_gene: TRBD2
v_gene: TRBV7-9
CDR3aa: CASRSSGGWETQYF
CDR3nt: TGTGCCAGCCGATCTTCCGGGGGGTGGGAGACCCAGTACTTC

j_gene: TRBJ1-6
abundance: .
d_gene: .
v_gene: TRBV5-6
CDR3aa: CASSPRGAGSDSPLHF
CDR3nt: TGTGCCAGCAGCCCACGGGGGGCAGGGTCTGATTCACCCCTCCACTTT

j_gene: TRBJ1-6
abundance: few
d_gene: .
v_gene: TRBV20-1
CDR3aa: CSAAGVMAYNSPLHF
CDR3nt: TGCAGTGCTGCCGGGGTCATGGCTTATAATTCACCCCTCCACTTT

j_gene: TRBJ1-5
abundance: .
d_gene: .
v_gene: TRBV24-1
CDR3aa: CATSDPNQPQHF
CDR3nt: TGTGCCACCAGTGATCCCAATCAGCCCCAGCATTTT